A selection of T cell receptor beta chains follows, all from one sample in a study of blood T cell repertoires in COVID-19. The assay was immunoSEQ multiplex PCR, and TCRdb's table has in-frame clones only and misses some. Found here are about 190,000 clones, almost 85% of them singletons; the top ten hold 4% to 6%. The sequencing sample was made of peripheral blood. These receptors were taken from a woman aged 65 to 85 with active or convalescent COVID-19. The CDR3 runs from the conserved cysteine through the conserved F or W. A D gene is named only where the DNA matches it firmly. Size values are once, few and many counts, or a class for expanded clones, and some rows have none.

TRBJ2-3,NA,NA,TRBV5-1,CASSLGPSTDTQYF,TGCGCCAGCAGCTTGGGTCCTAGCACAGATACGCAGTATTTT
TRBJ2-7,few,TRBD1,TRBV5-4,CASTLDRAIYEQYF,TGTGCCAGCACCCTCGACAGGGCGATTTACGAGCAGTACTTC
TRBJ2-4,NA,NA,TRBV7-9,CASSAGGGAGAKNIQYF,TGTGCCAGCAGCGCCGGAGGGGGCGCAGGAGCCAAAAACATTCAGTACTTC
TRBJ2-2,NA,TRBD1,TRBV9,CASSGRTGYTGELFF,TGTGCCAGCAGCGGCCGGACAGGCTACACCGGGGAGCTGTTTTTT
TRBJ1-1,NA,TRBD1,TRBV5-4,CASSKPEGAGNTEAFF,TGTGCCAGCAGCAAACCAGAGGGGGCGGGGAACACTGAAGCTTTCTTT
TRBJ1-4,NA,TRBD1,TRBV29-1,CSVGSLGTENEKLFF,TGCAGCGTTGGGTCGTTAGGGACAGAAAATGAAAAACTGTTTTTT
TRBJ1-3,NA,NA,TRBV29-1,CSVAGPGNTIYF,TGCAGCGTAGCAGGGCCTGGAAACACCATATATTTT
TRBJ2-7,NA,TRBD1,TRBV6-6,CASSPMRDRDRGRGYEQYF,TGTGCCAGCAGTCCAATGAGAGATCGGGACAGGGGGCGCGGTTACGAGCAGTACTTC
TRBJ2-7,NA,NA,TRBV5-4,CASSLGQSPYEQYF,TGTGCCAGCAGCTTGGGACAGTCGCCCTACGAGCAGTACTTC
TRBJ2-2,NA,TRBD2,TRBV6-5,CASSPLLATGELFF,TGTGCCAGCAGTCCCCTACTAGCGACCGGGGAGCTGTTTTTT
TRBJ1-4,few,NA,TRBV28,CASSFPDRLSEKLFF,TGTGCCAGCAGTTTTCCTGACAGACTGTCGGAAAAACTGTTTTTT
TRBJ2-5,NA,NA,TRBV19,CASSMAGYETQYF,TGTGCCAGTAGTATGGCGGGGTACGAGACCCAGTACTTC
TRBJ2-3,NA,NA,TRBV29-1,CSETYTDTQYF,TGCAGCGAGACATACACAGATACGCAGTATTTT
TRBJ2-2,NA,TRBD1,TRBV5-8,CASSLVDRGFAGELFF,TGTGCCAGCAGCTTGGTTGACAGGGGTTTTGCCGGGGAGCTGTTTTTT
TRBJ1-2,NA,NA,TRBV28,CASIPGHQGPGYTF,TGTGCCAGCATTCCGGGACACCAGGGCCCTGGCTACACCTTC
TRBJ2-4,NA,NA,TRBV20-1,CSALGPEVQYF,TGCAGCGCTCTAGGTCCGGAAGTTCAGTACTTC
TRBJ2-4,many,NA,TRBV4-1,CASSQEPGGGGNIQYF,TGCGCCAGCAGCCAAGAGCCAGGGGGCGGGGGAAACATTCAGTACTTC
TRBJ1-2,NA,TRBD1,TRBV28,CASSTGDYGYTF,TGTGCCAGCAGTACAGGGGACTATGGCTACACCTTC
TRBJ2-3,NA,NA,TRBV7-3,CASSLTTIGTQYF,TGTGCCAGCAGCTTAACGACTATCGGTACGCAGTATTTT
TRBJ2-4,NA,NA,TRBV25-1,CASSEYVGVVNIQYF,TGTGCCAGCAGTGAATACGTAGGGGTTGTAAACATTCAGTACTTC
TRBJ2-7,NA,NA,TRBV12-3/TRBV12-4,CASSPFRSYEQYF,TGTGCCAGCAGCCCCTTTCGCTCCTACGAGCAGTACTTC
TRBJ2-2,NA,NA,TRBV30,CAWSWGGGTGELFF,TGTGCCTGGAGTTGGGGTGGAGGGACCGGGGAGCTGTTTTTT
TRBJ2-3,NA,TRBD1,TRBV7-9,CASSLTGVRTDTQYF,TGTGCCAGCAGCTTGACAGGGGTCCGCACAGATACGCAGTATTTT
TRBJ2-7,NA,NA,TRBV27,CASSLAPRPEGPYEQYF,TGTGCCAGCAGTTTAGCTCCCCGCCCGGAGGGGCCCTACGAGCAGTACTTC
TRBJ2-1,NA,NA,TRBV19,CASSMGGGPGYNEQFF,TGTGCCAGTAGTATGGGCGGGGGCCCAGGGTACAATGAGCAGTTCTTC
TRBJ1-2,NA,NA,TRBV28,CASSLGPDIGYTF,TGTGCCAGCAGTTTAGGGCCGGACATTGGCTACACCTTC
TRBJ1-6,NA,TRBD1,TRBV10-2,CASSGNTGTGGNSPLHF,TGCGCCAGCAGTGGCAACACCGGGACAGGGGGCAATTCACCCCTCCACTTT
TRBJ1-6,NA,TRBD1,TRBV3-1/TRBV3-2,CASSQPEPPGQGFFESYNSPLHF,TGTGCCAGCAGCCAACCTGAACCACCGGGACAGGGATTCTTTGAGTCCTATAATTCACCCCTCCACTTT
TRBJ1-1,NA,TRBD1,TRBV19,CASTATPGQGNTEAFF,TGTGCCAGTACCGCAACGCCGGGACAGGGGAACACTGAAGCTTTCTTT
TRBJ2-1,NA,TRBD1,TRBV11-2,CASSSIWTGLSEQFF,TGTGCCAGCAGCTCGATCTGGACAGGGCTAAGTGAGCAGTTCTTC
TRBJ2-5,NA,NA,TRBV6-5,CASSNSRLETQYF,TGTGCCAGCAGTAACTCTAGACTGGAGACCCAGTACTTC
TRBJ1-1,NA,NA,TRBV7-2,CASSFLGVGEAFF,TGTGCCAGCAGCTTTCTGGGAGTTGGTGAAGCTTTCTTT
TRBJ2-5,NA,TRBD1,TRBV7-7,CASSSPDRGRETQYF,TGTGCTAGCAGCTCCCCCGACAGGGGCCGGGAGACCCAGTACTTC
TRBJ2-3,NA,TRBD2,TRBV7-8,CASSKRLAGETDTQYF,TGTGCCAGCAGCAAACGACTAGCGGGAGAGACAGATACGCAGTATTTT
TRBJ1-1,NA,NA,TRBV9,CASSVGPGTEAFF,TGTGCCAGCAGCGTAGGGCCGGGCACTGAAGCTTTCTTT
TRBJ1-5,NA,NA,TRBV7-8,CASSPFRDTGRIGNQPQHF,TGTGCCAGCAGCCCGTTCCGGGACACAGGACGTATAGGCAATCAGCCCCAGCATTTT
TRBJ1-1,NA,TRBD1,TRBV10-1,CASSESRDRGCNTEAFF,TGCGCCAGCAGTGAGTCCAGGGACAGGGGGTGCAACACTGAAGCTTTCTTT
TRBJ1-5,NA,TRBD1,TRBV18,CASSLKTGPNQPQHF,TGTGCCAGCTCACTAAAGACAGGGCCAAATCAGCCCCAGCATTTT
TRBJ2-7,NA,TRBD2,TRBV28,CLTRGTSGNYEQYF,TGTCTAACACGGGGGACTAGCGGGAACTACGAGCAGTACTTC
TRBJ2-5,once,TRBD1,TRBV6-5,CASSYSSRGRRETQYF,TGTGCCAGCAGTTACTCGTCCAGGGGGCGGAGAGAGACCCAGTACTTC
TRBJ1-5,NA,NA,TRBV21-1,CASSKGIGTESNQPQHF,TGTGCCAGCAGCAAAGGGATCGGGACAGAAAGCAATCAGCCCCAGCATTTT
TRBJ2-2,NA,TRBD2,TRBV10-2,CASSEASGSAGELFF,TGCGCCAGCAGTGAAGCTAGCGGGAGCGCCGGGGAGCTGTTTTTT
TRBJ2-2,few,TRBD1,TRBV5-4,CASSQRGRANTGELFF,TGTGCCAGCAGCCAGAGGGGGCGAGCGAACACCGGGGAGCTGTTTTTT
TRBJ2-5,NA,TRBD2,TRBV5-1,CASSLVTSGILQETQYF,TGCGCCAGCAGCTTGGTTACTAGCGGGATATTACAAGAGACCCAGTACTTC
TRBJ1-6,NA,TRBD1,TRBV5-1,CASSAGTGISPLHF,TGCGCCAGCAGCGCCGGGACAGGGATTTCACCCCTCCACTTT
TRBJ2-5,NA,TRBD2,TRBV30,CARRLAGGGGTQYF,TGTGCCCGAAGACTAGCGGGAGGCGGGGGGACCCAGTACTTC